One sample yielded the 20 T cell receptor beta chains listed below, sequenced in a study of spatial heterogeneity in lung cancer. The time point denotes: blood at routine non-recurrence follow-up after resection. TCRdb re-analysed the 5' RACE reads in MiXCR, keeping a single row per CDR3 protein. The table lists under 150,000 distinct CDR3 sequences, 10% to 12% of them singletons. Sample: PBMCs, taken at follow-up. These receptors all stem from a female donor with early-stage non-small cell lung cancer.

A remark on this clonotype: This clone may be a read error of a much larger clone one base away. The V call is TRBV30, the J call TRBJ2-1; D remains ambiguous. Germline CDR1 and CDR2: GTSNPN and SVGIG (reference sequence). Trimming stripped 4 bases from V and 10 bases from J, with 20 bases between. This CDR3 has 14 amino acids. The CDR3 DNA follows: TGTGCCTGGACGAAACGGGTCCTGGCCAAAGAGCAGTTCTTC. It codes for CAWTKRVLAKEQFF. The entire variable domain, with the rest obtained from reference TRBV30 and TRBJ2-1, is as follows: SQTIHQWPATLVQPVGSPLSLECTVEGTSNPNLYWYRQAAGRGLQLLFYSVGIGQISSEVPQNLSASRPQDRQFILSSKKLLLSDSGFYLCAWTKRVLAKEQFFGPGTRLTVL.

This clonotype was observed at least ten times. The J gene is TRBJ2-1, the V gene TRBV29-1, with D unclear. V was clipped by 4 bases and J by 5 bases, with 6 bases between them. Germline lookup yields CDR1 SQVTM and CDR2 ANQGSEA. This CDR3 comprises 11 residues. The CDR3 DNA reads as TGCAGCGTTGCCCGTAACAATGAGCAGTTCTTC. Translation: CSVARNNEQFF.

This CDR3 reads CASRGGRLDTQYF. The CDR3 DNA reads TGTGCCAGCAGGGGCGGGAGATTAGATACGCAGTATTTT. This chain links TRBV5-4 with TRBJ2-3; 7 positions match TRBD2. Trimming at V came to 5 bases and at J to 5 bases, leaving 5 bases not matched to a gene. Germline V gene lookup returns CDR1 SGHNT and CDR2 YYREEE (reference sequence). The CDR3 runs 13 residues.

This clonotype was counted between two and nine times. This chain connects TRBV20-1 to TRBJ1-5, with 7 bases matching TRBD1. The trim removed 2 bases at V and 3 bases at J, leaving 7 bases unmatched. Germline V gene sequence: CDR1 DFQATT, CDR2 SNEGSKA (reference sequence). The CDR3 length is 15 residues. In DNA form, the CDR3 reads TGCAGTGCTAGACCGACAGGGCTAAACAATCAGCCCCAGCATTTT. It codes for CSARPTGLNNQPQHF.

This clonotype turned up a few times. The genes are TRBV24-1 and TRBJ2-1; 9 bases match TRBD2. Per germline, CDR1 KGHDR and CDR2 SFDVKD. The V and J ends lost 5 bases and 0 bases, in that order; junction bases with no gene match: 4. There are 16 residues in the CDR3. The DNA for the CDR3 is TGTGCCACCAGTGGTAATAGCGGGAGCTCCTACAATGAGCAGTTCTTC. Protein sequence: CATSGNSGSSYNEQFF.

There are many counts of this clonotype. The rearrangement links TRBV4-1 to TRBJ2-1, with D uncertain. V lost 1 base and J lost 7, with 5 bases in between. CDR1 is MGHRA and CDR2 is YSYEKL in the germline V gene. This CDR3 comprises 12 residues. For the CDR3, the DNA is TGCGCCAGCAGCCAAGTAAGAAATGAGCAGTTCTTC. It is translated as CASSQVRNEQFF.

The chain carries TRBV6-2 or TRBV6-3 and TRBJ2-2; a weak D match, TRBD2 (5 bases). CDR1 is MNHEY and CDR2 is SVGEGT in the germline V gene. The CDR3 sequence is 15 residues long. V was shortened by 7 bases and J by 4 bases, with 16 bases between the two germline ends. The CDR3 region is CASTPFGRGTGELFF. DNA of the CDR3: TGTGCCAGCACCCCTTTTGGGAGAGGCACCGGGGAGCTGTTTTTT.

This clonotype was detected only a few times. The genes are TRBV7-3 and TRBJ2-7; D remains unclear. Per germline, CDR1 SGHTA and CDR2 FQGTGA. Trimming removed 5 bases from V and 12 bases from J, with 5 bases in between. This CDR3 has 8 amino acids. The CDR3 DNA reads TGTGCCAGCAGCCCCTCGTACGTC. Amino acids: CASSPSYV.

There are a few counts of this clonotype. This chain links TRBV4-3 with TRBJ1-3; the D is unclear. Trimming stripped 1 base from V and 2 bases from J, with 15 bases between. The CDR3 runs to 17 residues. From germline, CDR1 is LGHNA and CDR2 YSLEER. The CDR3 nucleotides are TGCGCCAGCAGCCAAGGTCCCTTTCTAGCAGCTGGAAACACCATATATTTT. As protein: CASSQGPFLAAGNTIYF.

The sample holds a few counts of this clonotype. V is TRBV9 and J is TRBJ2-1, with 8 bases aligning to TRBD1. The CDR3 runs 15 residues. Germline CDR1 and CDR2: SGDLS and YYNGEE. J gave up 8 bases and V 0 bases, and 7 bases lay outside the gene matches. The CDR3 protein is CASSVVDRAFHEQFF. As DNA, the CDR3 is TGTGCCAGCAGCGTAGTGGACAGGGCCTTCCATGAGCAGTTCTTC.

This clonotype was detected ten times or more. The gene calls are TRBV4-1 and TRBJ2-3; D unclear. The CDR3 totals 15 residues. Between the trimmed V and J ends, which lost 0 bases and 2 bases, there was a span of 9 bases. Germline loops: CDR1 MGHRA, CDR2 YSYEKL. This CDR3 is CASSQDSAITDTQYF. As DNA, the CDR3 is TGCGCCAGCAGCCAAGATAGTGCTATCACAGATACGCAGTATTTT.

This clonotype was picked up many times. The V and J genes are TRBV6-2 or TRBV6-3 and TRBJ2-2, with 7 positions matching TRBD2. V gave up 6 bases and J gave up 3 bases; unmatched junction bases: 4. CDR3 length: 14 residues. Germline assignment: CDR1 MNHEY and CDR2 SVGEGT. CDR3 nucleotides: TGTGCCAGCAGCAGACTAGCCGACACCGGGGAGCTGTTTTTT. Its translation: CASSRLADTGELFF.

This clonotype was counted only a few times. This chain connects TRBV24-1 to TRBJ2-3, with no clear D. V was pared by 5 bases and J by 3 bases, with 8 bases between. Germline CDR1 reads KGHDR; CDR2 reads SFDVKD. This CDR3 spans 13 amino acids. CDR3 sequence reads: CATSGEITDTQYF. CDR3 in DNA: TGTGCCACCAGTGGGGAAATTACAGATACGCAGTATTTT.

V usage is TRBV29-1 and J usage is TRBJ2-1, with D unresolved. CDR1 and CDR2 from the germline V gene are SQVTM and ANQGSEA. Trimming took 3 bases from V and 1 from J, leaving 10 bases between them. The CDR3 length is 14 residues. CDR3 amino acids: CSVETTQSYNEQFF. In DNA, the CDR3 is TGCAGCGTTGAGACCACTCAGTCCTACAATGAGCAGTTCTTC.

This chain joins TRBV6-1 and TRBJ1-4, with no clear D. Trimming took 2 bases from V and 4 from J, leaving 8 bases between them. Germline CDR1 is MNHNS and CDR2 is SASEGT. The CDR3 length is 14 residues. The CDR3 DNA sequence: TGTGCCAGCAGTGAACTGGGCCTTAATGAAAAACTGTTTTTT. It specifies CASSELGLNEKLFF.

The genes are TRBV5-1 and TRBJ2-5, with 7 positions matching TRBD2. This CDR3 has 15 amino acids. Germline assignment: CDR1 SGHRS and CDR2 YFSETQ. With 4 bases clipped from V and 0 bases from J, the junction kept 6 bases outside the gene matches. CDR3 in amino acids: CASSHTLAHQETQYF. DNA for the CDR3: TGCGCCAGCAGCCACACACTAGCGCACCAAGAGACCCAGTACTTC.

The chain combines TRBV29-1 with TRBJ1-4; 7 bases are a match to TRBD1. The CDR3 contains 14 residues. CDR1 SQVTM and CDR2 ANQGSEA come from the germline V gene. The V segment lost 5 bases and the J segment 7 bases; nucleotides outside the gene matches: 10. The DNA for the CDR3 is TGCAGCGTTTCAACAGGGGCAGACGGTGAAAAACTGTTTTTT. It translates to CSVSTGADGEKLFF.

The chain uses TRBV7-3 and TRBJ1-1; D not certain. The CDR3 extends over 14 amino acids. Germline CDR1 and CDR2: SGHTA and FQGTGA. The germline V and J ends were trimmed by 1 base and 1 base, with 7 bases remaining between them. In DNA form, the CDR3 reads TGTGCCAGCAGCTTAATGGGAGAGAACACTGAAGCTTTCTTT. It translates to CASSLMGENTEAFF.

There are a few counts of this clonotype. The chain has TRBV25-1 and TRBJ2-7; D is perhaps TRBD1 (6 bases). The CDR3 contains 14 residues. Germline CDR1 and CDR2: MGHDK and SYGVNS. V lost 3 bases, J lost 3 bases, and 12 bases lay in between. The CDR3 is CASSEVTGFYEQYF. The CDR3 nucleotides read TGTGCCAGCAGTGAGGTAACAGGGTTCTACGAGCAGTACTTC.

This clonotype was seen only a few times. The CDR3 region has the DNA TGTGCCAGCAGCCTATGGACTAGCGGTTCACACAATGAGCAGTTCTTC. Amino acid sequence: CASSLWTSGSHNEQFF. The J gene is TRBJ2-1, the V gene TRBV3-1, with TRBD2 identical over 10 bases. The trim removed 4 bases at V and 5 bases at J, leaving 8 bases unmatched. The CDR3 is 16 residues long. Germline CDR1 is LGHDT and CDR2 is YNNKEL (reference sequence).